This is a list of T cell receptor beta chains from one sample in a study of blood T cell repertoires in COVID-19. TCRdb keeps only in-frame clones here, not all; method: immunoSEQ multiplex PCR. The repertoire holds some 310,000 clones, with nearly 90% as singletons. Sequencing used peripheral blood. These receptors were taken from a woman in her thirties or forties with COVID-19, enrolled during active disease. CDR3s include the opening cysteine and the closing phenylalanine or tryptophan. D genes are given only for firm matches. Part of the rows lack a size; the others show once, few, many or a class for expanded clones.

v_gene	abundance	len	j_gene	d_gene	CDR3aa	CDR3nt
TRBV15	.	18	TRBJ2-1	.	CATSRDMSGLLSYNEQFF	TGTGCCACCAGCAGAGATATGTCAGGATTGCTCTCCTACAATGAGCAGTTCTTC
TRBV30	.	13	TRBJ2-7	.	CAWTRAGAYEQYF	TGTGCCTGGACTCGGGCAGGGGCCTACGAGCAGTACTTC
TRBV27	.	15	TRBJ1-1	TRBD1	CASSFWGRGEAEAFF	TGTGCCAGCAGTTTTTGGGGCAGGGGGGAAGCTGAAGCTTTCTTT
TRBV6-2/TRBV6-3	.	13	TRBJ2-7	TRBD1	CASSPGTGDVKYF	TGTGCCAGCAGTCCCGGGACAGGGGATGTTAAGTACTTC
TRBV10-3	.	17	TRBJ1-3	TRBD1	CAISGPDRGWSGNTIYF	TGTGCCATCAGTGGCCCGGACAGGGGTTGGTCTGGAAACACCATATATTTT
TRBV4-3	.	15	TRBJ2-1	.	CASSQDRDWDVEQFF	TGCGCCAGCAGCCAAGACCGGGATTGGGATGTTGAGCAGTTCTTC
TRBV9	.	15	TRBJ1-1	.	CASSPREGGGTEAFF	TGTGCCAGCAGCCCACGAGAGGGAGGCGGCACTGAAGCTTTCTTT
TRBV30	.	14	TRBJ1-1	.	CAWSPGWGDTEAFF	TGTGCCTGGAGCCCCGGGTGGGGGGACACTGAAGCTTTCTTT
TRBV24-1	.	16	TRBJ2-2	.	CATSGAQGLNTGELFF	TGTGCCACCAGTGGGGCACAGGGCTTGAACACCGGGGAGCTGTTTTTT
TRBV5-1	.	14	TRBJ1-1	.	CASSSGTGYTEAFF	TGCGCCAGCAGCTCGGGAACAGGGTACACTGAAGCTTTCTTT
TRBV6-6	.	14	TRBJ1-5	.	CASSYRQGNQPQHF	TGTGCCAGCAGTTACCGACAGGGCAATCAGCCCCAGCATTTT
TRBV11-2	.	10	TRBJ2-1	TRBD2	CAWGGNEQFF	TGTGCCTGGGGAGGGAATGAGCAGTTCTTC
TRBV7-3	.	15	TRBJ2-1	TRBD2	CASSLRGRAIDEQFF	TGTGCCAGCAGCTTAAGAGGGAGGGCCATAGATGAGCAGTTCTTC
TRBV11-2	.	13	TRBJ2-5	TRBD2	CASSASGGGTQYF	TGTGCCAGCAGCGCCTCCGGGGGGGGGACCCAGTACTTC
TRBV29-1	.	15	TRBJ1-5	.	CSVTMTGNSNQPQHF	TGCAGCGTCACCATGACAGGTAATAGCAATCAGCCCCAGCATTTT
TRBV9	.	14	TRBJ1-1	.	CASSVDSRNTEAFF	TGTGCCAGCAGCGTAGACAGTAGGAACACTGAAGCTTTCTTT
TRBV7-8	.	14	TRBJ1-1	.	CASSLVGGFNEAFF	TGTGCCAGCAGCTTAGTAGGCGGGTTTAATGAAGCTTTCTTT
TRBV9	.	14	TRBJ1-3	.	CASSVDDNGNTIYF	TGTGCCAGCAGCGTAGATGACAACGGAAACACCATATATTTT
TRBV28	.	15	TRBJ1-1	TRBD1	CASSTRDRVDTEAFF	TGTGCCAGCAGTACCCGGGACAGGGTGGACACTGAAGCTTTCTTT
TRBV10-3	.	15	TRBJ1-6	TRBD1	CAISESQGARWTLHF	TGTGCCATCAGTGAGTCGCAGGGGGCGAGGTGGACCCTCCACTTT
TRBV5-1	.	13	TRBJ1-5	TRBD1	CASRTGANQPQHF	TGCGCCAGCAGAACAGGGGCGAATCAGCCCCAGCATTTT
TRBV3-1/TRBV3-2	.	15	TRBJ2-7	TRBD1	CASSQGGQGGYEQYF	TGTGCCAGCAGCCAAGGGGGACAGGGAGGTTACGAGCAGTACTTC
TRBV5-1	.	12	TRBJ2-1	.	CASSLTNNEQFF	TGCGCCAGCAGCTTAACAAACAATGAGCAGTTCTTC
TRBV30	.	16	TRBJ1-5	TRBD1	CAWSRTGQGGNQPQHF	TGTGCCTGGAGCCGGACAGGTCAAGGGGGCAATCAGCCCCAGCATTTT
TRBV5-1	.	11	TRBJ1-1	.	CATTNNTEAFF	TGCGCCACTACCAACAACACTGAAGCTTTCTTT
TRBV28	.	13	TRBJ1-1	.	CASSLGGAWEAFF	TGTGCCAGCAGCCTGGGGGGGGCTTGGGAAGCTTTCTTT
TRBV7-8	.	15	TRBJ2-2	TRBD1	CASRPGTGETGELFF	TGTGCCAGCAGACCCGGGACAGGGGAGACCGGGGAGCTGTTTTTT
TRBV20-1	once	15	TRBJ1-1	.	CSASSASGMDTEAFF	TGCAGTGCTAGTAGTGCATCAGGTATGGACACTGAAGCTTTCTTT
TRBV28	.	15	TRBJ2-7	TRBD1	CASSSAETGRTEQYF	TGTGCCAGCAGTTCGGCCGAGACAGGGAGAACCGAGCAGTACTTC
TRBV5-6	.	15	TRBJ1-1	.	CASSVYGVQNTEAFF	TGTGCCAGCAGCGTGTACGGGGTTCAAAACACTGAAGCTTTCTTT
TRBV5-1	.	13	TRBJ1-2	TRBD1	CASSPQDRDGYTF	TGCGCCAGCAGCCCCCAGGACAGGGATGGCTACACCTTC
TRBV5-1	.	14	TRBJ2-1	TRBD2	CASSRLAGGNEQFF	TGCGCCAGCAGCCGACTAGCGGGAGGCAATGAGCAGTTCTTC
TRBV5-1	.	13	TRBJ2-5	.	CASSLEGSETQYF	TGCGCCAGCAGCTTGGAGGGGTCGGAGACCCAGTACTTC
TRBV29-1	.	11	TRBJ1-1	.	CSVEVGAEAFF	TGCAGCGTAGAGGTAGGCGCTGAAGCTTTCTTT
TRBV4-1	.	16	TRBJ2-1	.	CASSQEAVSTYNEQFF	TGCGCCAGCAGCCAAGAGGCAGTTTCGACCTACAATGAGCAGTTCTTC
TRBV3-1/TRBV3-2	.	14	TRBJ2-3	TRBD2	CASSHGGTSDTQYF	TGTGCCAGCAGCCACGGGGGGACCTCAGATACGCAGTATTTT
TRBV12-5	once	14	TRBJ2-1	TRBD2	CASGPAGGRYEQFF	TGTGCTAGTGGTCCAGCGGGAGGAAGGTATGAGCAGTTCTTC
TRBV28	.	18	TRBJ2-1	.	CASKTGRGHERSYNEQFF	TGTGCCAGCAAAACGGGCAGGGGCCACGAGCGGTCCTACAATGAGCAGTTCTTC
TRBV24-1	.	14	TRBJ1-6	.	CATSASTPGSPLHF	TGTGCCACCAGTGCCAGCACACCAGGGTCACCCCTCCACTTT
TRBV27	.	17	TRBJ1-4	TRBD1	CASSWDYHRGDNEKLFF	TGTGCCAGCAGTTGGGATTACCACAGGGGAGATAATGAAAAACTGTTTTTT
TRBV28	.	20	TRBJ2-2	TRBD2	CASSFSQMIAGGTNTGELFF	TGTGCCAGCAGTTTTTCCCAAATGATAGCGGGGGGAACAAACACCGGGGAGCTGTTTTTT
TRBV7-3	once	20	TRBJ2-3	TRBD2	CASSLKPRGGAGGSTDTQYF	TGTGCCAGCAGCTTAAAGCCCCGCGGGGGCGCGGGGGGATCAACAGATACGCAGTATTTT
TRBV28	.	15	TRBJ1-2	.	CASSAPGGSNYGYTF	TGTGCCAGCAGTGCGCCGGGGGGCTCCAACTATGGCTACACCTTC
TRBV4-2	.	14	TRBJ2-7	.	CASSRDSSSYEQYF	TGTGCCAGCTCACGGGACTCAAGCTCCTACGAGCAGTACTTC
TRBV3-1/TRBV3-2	few	15	TRBJ1-6	.	CASSQDLGSGSPLHF	TGTGCCAGCAGCCAAGATTTAGGGAGCGGTTCACCCCTCCACTTT
TRBV7-2	.	17	TRBJ2-3	TRBD2	CASSFLTSGGRADTQYF	TGTGCCAGCAGCTTTCTAACTAGCGGGGGCCGCGCAGATACGCAGTATTTT
TRBV4-2	.	15	TRBJ1-3	TRBD1	CASSQEGTAGNTIYF	TGTGCCAGCAGCCAGGAGGGGACAGCTGGAAACACCATATATTTT
TRBV6-5	.	13	TRBJ1-1	.	CASSSRQRIEAFF	TGTGCCAGCAGTTCCAGACAGAGGATTGAAGCTTTCTTT
TRBV30	once	14	TRBJ1-5	TRBD1	CAWSGRGQDQPQHF	TGTGCCTGGAGCGGCAGGGGGCAGGACCAGCCCCAGCATTTT
TRBV27	.	14	TRBJ2-2	TRBD1	CASRGTGPTGELFF	TGTGCCAGCAGAGGGACAGGTCCCACCGGGGAGCTGTTTTTT
TRBV5-1	.	13	TRBJ2-7	.	CASSPSDIYEQYF	TGCGCCAGCAGCCCGAGTGACATCTACGAGCAGTACTTC